These 20 T cell receptor beta chains originate from one sample sequenced in a study of T cells in localized non-small cell lung cancer. Assay used: immunoSEQ multiplex PCR; TCRdb lists only in-frame clones, some missing. Of tens of thousands of clones in the sample, more than 80% were seen once. The sample here was peripheral blood mononuclear cells, taken before any cancer treatment. The origin of the receptors is a male donor older than 55 with stage II lung adenocarcinoma.

CDR3 in amino acids: CASCSPTRPQHF. CDR3 sequence (DNA): TGTGCCAGCTGCTCACCGACGCGGCCCCAGCATTTT. The chain has TRBV6-5 and TRBJ1-5; no reliable D call. Trimming left V 8 bases short and J 9 bases short, with 14 bases between. This CDR3 is built from 12 residues. Germline lookup yields CDR1 MNHEY and CDR2 SVGAGI.

This clone was recorded only once. CDR3 nucleotides: TGTGCCAGCAGCCACGGGGGGTCCAATCAGCCCCAGCATTTT. Its translation: CASSHGGSNQPQHF. This rearrangement joins TRBV7-9 to TRBJ1-5, with D possibly matching TRBD1 (5 bases). V lost 5 bases and J 3 bases, leaving 11 bases between the germline ends. The CDR3 runs to 14 residues. Germline V gene lookup returns CDR1 SEHNR and CDR2 FQNEAQ (reference sequence).

This chain uses TRBV28 with TRBJ1-4; D gene uncertain. Germline V gives CDR1 MDHEN, CDR2 SYDVKM. Between the trimmed V and J ends, which lost 8 bases and 0 bases, there was a span of 13 bases. The CDR3 length is 15 residues. CDR3 DNA sequence: TGTGCCAGCGGAGTGTTGGGTGCAACTAATGAAAAACTGTTTTTT. Its translation: CASGVLGATNEKLFF.

This chain uses TRBV7-2 with TRBJ1-3; no clear D. CDR3 length equals 14 residues. The V gene lost 0 bases and the J gene lost 11 bases, with 14 bases spanning the gap. Per germline, CDR1 SGHTA and CDR2 FQGNSA. The CDR3 DNA reads as TGTGCCAGCAGCTTAGCGGGCGGGCCGAACGCCATATATTTT. Protein: CASSLAGGPNAIYF.

V usage is TRBV10-3 and J usage is TRBJ1-1; D remains unclear. The CDR3 contains 14 residues. Germline CDR1 is ENHRY and CDR2 is SYGVKD. Between the trimmed V and J ends, which lost 4 bases and 2 bases, there was a span of 11 bases. The CDR3 region is CAISVNYGNTEAFF. In DNA form, the CDR3 reads TGTGCCATCAGTGTAAACTATGGAAACACTGAAGCTTTCTTT.

This clone has more than one count but fewer than ten. The rearrangement joins TRBV28 to TRBJ2-7, with 10 positions matching TRBD1. Per the germline V gene, CDR1 is MDHEN and CDR2 is SYDVKM. The CDR3 extends over 18 amino acids. V lost 5 bases to trimming and J lost 6 bases; unmatched junction nucleotides: 19. CDR3 in amino acids: CASSPTVLTGTGVPEQYF. The CDR3 DNA reads TGTGCCAGCAGTCCCACCGTCCTAACCGGGACAGGGGTACCCGAGCAGTACTTC.

The chain employs TRBV11-2 and TRBJ2-7; 8 nucleotides agree with TRBD1. Germline V gene data show CDR1 as SGHAT and CDR2 as FQNNGV. CDR3 length: 14 amino acids. V was pared by 2 bases and J by 2 bases, with 2 bases of the junction left unmatched. CDR3 sequence reads: CASSLRGQAYEQYF. The CDR3 nucleotides read TGTGCCAGCAGCTTACGGGGACAGGCCTACGAGCAGTACTTC.

This sequence joins TRBV29-1 and TRBJ2-5, with D unresolved. Germline CDR1 is SQVTM and CDR2 is ANQGSEA. The CDR3 runs to 11 residues. Trimming took 7 bases from V and 5 from J, leaving 11 bases between them. In DNA, the CDR3 is TGCAGCGCCGCGGACGGGGAGACCCAGTACTTC. Translated, it gives CSAADGETQYF.

V and J are TRBV5-6 and TRBJ2-7, with 10 nucleotides matching TRBD1. Germline loops: CDR1 SGHDT, CDR2 YYEEEE. The CDR3 has 14 amino acids. The trim removed 4 bases at V and 4 bases at J, leaving 5 bases unmatched. The CDR3 loop reads CASSRRQGAYEQYF. The CDR3 bases are TGTGCCAGCAGCAGACGACAGGGGGCTTACGAGCAGTACTTC.

The chain joins TRBV5-8 to TRBJ2-2; 9 bases align to TRBD1. Germline CDR1 SGHTS, CDR2 YDEGEE. The length of the CDR3 is 15 residues. The ends lost 5 bases at V and 2 bases at J; junction bases unmatched: 4. CDR3 residues: CASRTGGLNTGELFF. The CDR3 nucleotides are TGTGCCAGCAGGACAGGGGGGCTAAACACCGGGGAGCTGTTTTTT.

CDR3 DNA sequence: TGCGCCAGCAGCATGGACAGGGGGCAAACTGAAGCTTTCTTT. This translates into CASSMDRGQTEAFF. The chain combines TRBV5-1 with TRBJ1-1; 11 nucleotides align to TRBD1. The germline V gene has CDR1 SGHRS and CDR2 YFSETQ. The trim removed 4 bases at V and 5 bases at J, leaving 4 bases unmatched. This CDR3 contains 14 residues.

The rearrangement uses TRBV4-1 and TRBJ1-1, with D perhaps TRBD1 (6 bases). The CDR3 length is 16 residues. Trimming left V 0 bases short and J 0 bases short, with 11 bases between. The V gene's germline CDR1 is MGHRA and CDR2 YSYEKL. The CDR3 here is CASSQEGARMNTEAFF. The CDR3 DNA reads as TGCGCCAGCAGCCAAGAGGGGGCAAGGATGAACACTGAAGCTTTCTTT.

The CDR3 DNA reads TGCGCCAGCAGCCAAGTCTCAGGGTACACCGGGGAGCTGTTTTTT. Its translation is CASSQVSGYTGELFF. V is TRBV4-1 and J is TRBJ2-2; tentatively, D is TRBD1 (5 bases). CDR1 MGHRA and CDR2 YSYEKL come from the germline V gene. The CDR3 runs 15 residues. Trimming left V 1 base short and J 3 bases short, with 9 bases between.

The chain links TRBV5-1 to TRBJ2-1; 7 nucleotides agree with TRBD2. The CDR3 spans 15 residues. The V and J ends lost 1 base and 0 bases, in that order; junction bases with no gene match: 1. Germline values: CDR1 SGHRS, CDR2 YFSETQ. CDR3 loop: CASSLLAASYNEQFF. In nucleotides, the CDR3 is TGCGCCAGCAGCTTGCTAGCGGCCTCCTACAATGAGCAGTTCTTC.

The J gene is TRBJ1-4, the V gene TRBV29-1; 7 nucleotides line up with TRBD1. CDR1 and CDR2 (germline): SQVTM, ANQGSEA. Losses at the gene ends were 4 bases for V and 2 bases for J; bases not matched to a gene: 1. The CDR3 length is 13 residues. CDR3 in amino acids: CSVGQGTNEKLFF. The CDR3 DNA is TGCAGCGTTGGACAGGGTACTAATGAAAAACTGTTTTTT.

The chain is built from TRBV10-3 and TRBJ2-7; no firm D call. Germline values: CDR1 ENHRY, CDR2 SYGVKD. The CDR3 length is 15 residues. V dropped 6 bases and J dropped 1 base, with 16 bases sitting between them. The CDR3 spells CAIRPSTATSYEQYF. The DNA of the CDR3 is TGTGCCATCAGGCCCTCGACTGCCACATCCTACGAGCAGTACTTC.

Points on this clone: Its ends do not fully match the called genes, so a read error is possible. CDR3 protein: CASRLEGRGGYSNQPQHF. The CDR3 nucleotides read TGTGCCAGCAGGTTGGAGGGGAGAGGGGGATATAGCAATCAGCCCCAGCATTTT. The rearrangement links TRBV5-7 to TRBJ1-5, with TRBD1 as a possible D gene (6 bases). TRBV5-7 is filed as an ORF, its function uncertain. The CDR3 spans 18 residues.

This chain links TRBV29-1 with TRBJ2-7, with a tentative D call TRBD1 (6 bases). The germline V and J ends were trimmed by 6 bases and 2 bases, with 20 bases remaining between them. Germline V gives CDR1 SQVTM, CDR2 ANQGSEA. CDR3 length: 15 amino acids. The CDR3 DNA is TGCAGCGTCTGGAAGCTACAGGGACGCACCTACGAGCAGTACTTC. This gives the protein CSVWKLQGRTYEQYF.

The chain uses TRBV4-3 and TRBJ1-4; 7 bases line up with TRBD1. V lost 1 base, J lost 3 bases, and 5 bases stayed unmatched. Germline assignment: CDR1 LGHNA and CDR2 YSLEER. The CDR3 sequence is 16 residues long. The CDR3 bases are TGCGCCAGCAGCCAAGCGGGCGGGACAGCTAATGAAAAACTGTTTTTT. Protein product: CASSQAGGTANEKLFF.

Regarding this clone: Distinct nucleotide sequences in the sample also encode this CDR3. The J gene is TRBJ2-3, the V gene TRBV9, with no clear D. CDR3 length: 12 residues. V shed 2 bases and J shed 0 bases, with 1 base lying between them. Germline V gene data show CDR1 as SGDLS and CDR2 as YYNGEE. The CDR3 nucleotides are TGTGCCAGCAGCGTCAGCACAGATACGCAGTATTTT. Protein product: CASSVSTDTQYF.